This TCR beta chain was sequenced in a study of response to subunit inactivated influenza vaccine. This clonotype turned up a few times. The junction had 3 bases not matched to a gene; V was cut back by 8 bases and J by 4 bases. The CDR3 has 13 residues. In germline, CDR1 is SGHTA, CDR2 FQGNSA. TCRdb used MiXCR to reprocess the RT-PCR reads, holding one entry per CDR3 protein. Of fewer than 600,000 distinct CDR3 sequences in the sample, approximately 6.9% were seen once. This TCR was recovered from a man between 50 and 75 years old who received an inactivated influenza vaccine. This sequence joins TRBV7-2 and TRBJ1-5; 9 nucleotides align to TRBD1. Material: PBMCs from blood, obtained approximately 25 months after vaccination. The CDR3 loop is CASGDRVNQPQHF. The CDR3 DNA sequence: TGTGCCAGCGGGGACAGGGTAAATCAGCCCCAGCATTTT.